These 16 T cell receptor beta chains share one sample of origin, sequenced in a study of blood T cells in healthy people across ages. PCR was performed a second time for about 7 to 12 cycles using a sample-barcoded 5' primer and a J-beta primer mix. TCRdb fed the 5' RACE reads into MiXCR, producing one record per CDR3 protein. The table records about 780,000 distinct CDR3 sequences, about half of them present only once. The specimen sequenced was blood. These TCRs come from an elderly man in good health.

The V gene is TRBV12-3 or TRBV12-4, the J gene TRBJ2-5; weak D call: TRBD2 (8 bases). The CDR3 runs 16 residues. V was pared by 7 bases and J by 5 bases, with 23 bases between. This CDR3 reads CASTPGGRGDGETQYF. CDR3 DNA: TGTGCCAGCACCCCAGGGGGGCGGGGGGATGGTGAGACCCAGTACTTC.

The rearrangement uses TRBV20-1 and TRBJ2-7; D might be TRBD1 or TRBD2, each matching 5 bases. There are 13 residues in the CDR3. Germline V gene data show CDR1 as DFQATT and CDR2 as SNEGSKA (reference sequence). The V and J ends lost 5 bases and 0 bases respectively, with 11 bases between them. CDR3 in amino acids: CSARDGLSYEQYF. Here the CDR3 DNA reads TGCAGTGCTCGGGACGGCCTCTCCTACGAGCAGTACTTC.

The V call is TRBV20-1, the J call TRBJ2-3, with 7 bases fitting TRBD2. CDR3 length: 13 residues. From germline, CDR1 is DFQATT and CDR2 SNEGSKA (reference sequence). Germline trimming cut 4 bases from V and 6 bases from J; bases unmatched to any gene: 7. CDR3 bases: TGCAGTGCTAAAAACGGGGGGAAGGATACGCAGTATTTT. Protein: CSAKNGGKDTQYF.

V gene TRBV14 combines with J gene TRBJ2-1; 8 positions match TRBD1. With V trimmed by 4 bases and J by 10 bases, 3 bases remained unmatched. CDR1 and CDR2 from the germline V gene are SGHDN and FVKESK. The CDR3 has 12 residues. The CDR3 loop is CASSRWTGEQFF. The CDR3 DNA sequence: TGTGCCAGCAGCCGTTGGACAGGGGAGCAGTTCTTC.

This chain links TRBV7-8 with TRBJ2-4, with 15 positions matching TRBD2. CDR1 SGHVS and CDR2 FQNEAQ come from the germline V gene. The CDR3 consists of 19 residues. J gave up 9 bases and V 3 bases, and 15 bases lay outside the gene matches. The CDR3 is CASSLYPGLAGGPPGIQYF. The CDR3 DNA sequence: TGTGCCAGCAGCTTGTACCCGGGACTAGCGGGAGGCCCACCAGGCATTCAGTACTTC.

The rearrangement uses TRBV20-1 and TRBJ2-1; D remains ambiguous. The CDR3 spans 13 residues. Trimming left V 5 bases short and J 3 bases short, with 11 bases between. CDR1 is DFQATT, CDR2 SNEGSKA, per germline (reference sequence). The CDR3 region is CSASDAYYNEQFF. The CDR3 nucleotides read TGCAGTGCTTCGGACGCCTACTACAATGAGCAGTTCTTC.

This clonotype appeared a few times. The chain uses TRBV7-2 and TRBJ2-4, with D tentatively TRBD2 (6 bases). Germline V gene lookup returns CDR1 SGHTA and CDR2 FQGNSA. The CDR3 length is 14 residues. Trimming removed 7 bases at V and 8 bases at J, with 18 bases between. The CDR3 is CASIPNSGGDIQYF. Written as DNA, the CDR3 is TGTGCCAGCATCCCCAATTCCGGGGGAGACATTCAGTACTTC.

This sequence joins TRBV7-9 and TRBJ2-7, with D possibly being TRBD1 (6 bases). The V end was cut by 5 bases, the J end by 7 bases, with 18 bases between. Per the germline V gene, CDR1 is SEHNR and CDR2 is FQNEAQ (reference sequence). The CDR3 totals 14 residues. The DNA for the CDR3 is TGTGCCAGCAGCACCAGCAGGGGTTACAATGAGCAGTACTTC. Protein product: CASSTSRGYNEQYF.

The chain has TRBV7-9 and TRBJ1-6, with TRBD1 matching over 8 bases. The CDR3 sequence is 15 residues long. CDR1 and CDR2 (germline): SEHNR, FQNEAQ (reference sequence). V lost 1 base, J lost 10 bases, and 6 bases stayed unmatched. DNA of the CDR3: TGTGCCAGCAGCTTAGAAGGACAGGGAGGCTCACCCCTCCACTTT. Translated, it gives CASSLEGQGGSPLHF.

This chain joins TRBV12-3 or TRBV12-4 and TRBJ1-5; the match to TRBD1 covers 9 bases. The V segment lost 8 bases and the J segment 6 bases; nucleotides outside the gene matches: 8. The CDR3 runs 14 residues. The CDR3 region has the DNA TGTGCCAGCGGTCGACAGGGGGTGGGTCAGCCCCAGCATTTT. Amino acid sequence: CASGRQGVGQPQHF.

The J gene is TRBJ1-5, the V gene TRBV4-2; no clear D. Germline-derived CDR1 and CDR2 are LGHNA and YNFKEQ. Trimming shortened V by 0 bases and J by 9 bases, and 15 bases separated the two germline ends. The length of the CDR3 is 15 residues. CDR3 residues: CASSQDGPSVGPQHF. For the CDR3, the DNA is TGTGCCAGCAGCCAAGATGGGCCGTCGGTCGGGCCCCAGCATTTT.

This clonotype was recorded once. This sequence joins TRBV5-1 and TRBJ2-4, with D unresolved. Germline V gene sequence: CDR1 SGHRS, CDR2 YFSETQ. Trimming took 3 bases from V and 6 from J, leaving 10 bases between them. This CDR3 contains 13 residues. The CDR3 DNA reads as TGCGCCAGCAGCTACTTCCCGGGAAACATTCAGTACTTC. Protein product: CASSYFPGNIQYF.

The CDR3 DNA is TGTGCCACCAGCAGAGATCCAGACACTAGCGCAGATACGCAGTATTTT. As protein: CATSRDPDTSADTQYF. The gene calls are TRBV15 and TRBJ2-3; 7 positions agree with TRBD2. Per the germline V gene, CDR1 is LNHNV and CDR2 is YYDKDF (reference sequence). Germline trimming cut 0 bases from V and 4 bases from J; bases unmatched to any gene: 7. The CDR3 runs 16 residues. Full variable domain (outside the CDR3, taken from reference TRBV15 and TRBJ2-3): DAMVIQNPRYQVTQFGKPVTLSCSQTLNHNVMYWYQQKSSQAPKLLFHYYDKDFNNEADTPDNFQSRRPNTSFCFLDIRSPGLGDTAMYLCATSRDPDTSADTQYFGPGTRLTVL.

This clonotype was seen only a few times. J is TRBJ2-7 and V is TRBV7-2; D is perhaps TRBD1 (6 bases). Trimming pared 7 bases from V and 3 bases from J, leaving 10 bases between. The germline V gene encodes CDR1 SGHTA and CDR2 FQGNSA. The CDR3 loop spans 12 amino acids. CDR3 protein: CASTEGDYEQYF. The CDR3, as DNA: TGTGCCAGCACCGAGGGGGACTACGAGCAGTACTTC.

This CDR3 is CSAGSSGIPYF. CDR3 sequence (DNA): TGCAGTGCGGGATCAAGCGGGATTCCGTACTTC. This chain uses TRBV20-1 with TRBJ2-5, with 7 bases fitting TRBD2. CDR1 DFQATT and CDR2 SNEGSKA come from the germline V gene (reference sequence). There are 11 residues in the CDR3. V trimming: 6 bases; J trimming: 13 bases; junction bases outside the gene matches: 11.

The chain uses TRBV7-3 and TRBJ2-3; the D gene is possibly TRBD1 (5 bases). Germline CDR1 reads SGHTA; CDR2 reads FQGTGA. Trimming removed 3 bases at V and 4 bases at J, with 14 bases between. The CDR3 contains 15 residues. The CDR3 coding sequence is TGTGCCAGCAGCTTGGTTAAGGGGTCAGCAGATACGCAGTATTTT. Translating gives CASSLVKGSADTQYF. Variable domain in full (rest from reference TRBV7-3 and TRBJ2-3): GAGVSQTPSNKVTEKGKYVELRCDPISGHTALYWYRQSLGQGPEFLIYFQGTGAADDSGLPNDRFFAVRPEGSVSTLKIQRTERGDSAVYLCASSLVKGSADTQYFGPGTRLTVL.